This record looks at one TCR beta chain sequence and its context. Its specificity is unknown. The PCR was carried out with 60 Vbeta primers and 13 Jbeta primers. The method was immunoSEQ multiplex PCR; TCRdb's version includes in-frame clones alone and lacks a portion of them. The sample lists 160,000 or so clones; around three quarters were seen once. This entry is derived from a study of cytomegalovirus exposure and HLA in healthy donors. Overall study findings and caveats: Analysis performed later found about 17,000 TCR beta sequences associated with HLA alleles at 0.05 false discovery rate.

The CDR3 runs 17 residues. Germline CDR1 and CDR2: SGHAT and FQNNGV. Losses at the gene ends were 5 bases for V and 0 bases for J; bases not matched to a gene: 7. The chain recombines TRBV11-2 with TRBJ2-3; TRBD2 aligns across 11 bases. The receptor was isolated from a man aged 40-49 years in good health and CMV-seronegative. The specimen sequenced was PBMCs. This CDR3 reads CASSPKRTSGSTDTQYF. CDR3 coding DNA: TGTGCCAGCAGCCCCAAACGGACTAGCGGGAGCACAGATACGCAGTATTTT.